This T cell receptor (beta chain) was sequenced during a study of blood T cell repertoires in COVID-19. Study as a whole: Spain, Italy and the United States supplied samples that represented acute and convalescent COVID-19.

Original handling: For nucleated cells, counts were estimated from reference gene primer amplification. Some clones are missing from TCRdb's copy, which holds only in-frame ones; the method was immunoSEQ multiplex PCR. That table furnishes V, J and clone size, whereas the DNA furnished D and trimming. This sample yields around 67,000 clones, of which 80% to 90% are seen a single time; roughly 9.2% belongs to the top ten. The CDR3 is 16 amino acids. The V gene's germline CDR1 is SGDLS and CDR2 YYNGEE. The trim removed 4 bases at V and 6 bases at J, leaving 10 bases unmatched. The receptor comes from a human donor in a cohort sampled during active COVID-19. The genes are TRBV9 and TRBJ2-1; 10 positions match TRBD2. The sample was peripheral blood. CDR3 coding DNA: TGTGCCAGCAGCTTACGAGCGGGAGGGCCGTCCAATGAGCAGTTCTTC. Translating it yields CASSLRAGGPSNEQFF. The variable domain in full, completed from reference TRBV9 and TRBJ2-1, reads DSGVTQTPKHLITATGQRVTLRCSPRSGDLSVYWYQQSLDQGLQFLIQYYNGEERAKGNILERFSAQQFPDLHSELNLSSLELGDSALYFCASSLRAGGPSNEQFFGPGTRLTVL.